The 7 T cell receptor beta chains below were found in one sample sequenced in a study of spatial heterogeneity in lung cancer (dated by TCRdb to between 2017 and 2020). Library construction relied on 5' RACE. Instrument on record: NextSeq 500. Using fastp trimming at Q25 and MiXCR clonotype assembly, TCRdb reanalyzed the public sequencing data and kept in-frame beta chains. Rows are combined by CDR3 protein, so each entry shows the most common genes and DNA. Counted in this sample were roughly 120,000 distinct CDR3 sequences; 12% of them appeared once. The top ten constitute 15% to 20% of the sample. What this sample's time point label stands for: blood at routine non-recurrence follow-up after resection. For TCR sequencing, whole RNA was extracted from tumor and nontumor lung tissue, or from cryopreserved PBMC samples, and no cell sorting was done. Material: PBMCs, obtained at follow-up. These receptors all stem from a male donor with early-stage non-small cell lung cancer.

This clonotype showed up just a few times. V gene TRBV24-1 combines with J gene TRBJ2-3, with TRBD2 identical over 7 bases. The V segment lost 3 bases and the J segment 2 bases; nucleotides outside the gene matches: 16. Germline CDR1 KGHDR, CDR2 SFDVKD. CDR3 length: 19 residues. This chain's CDR3 is CATSDPNWLAGDFTDTQYF. In DNA, the CDR3 is TGTGCCACCAGTGATCCGAATTGGTTGGCGGGGGACTTCACAGATACGCAGTATTTT.

This clonotype has more than one count but fewer than ten. The rearrangement joins TRBV10-3 to TRBJ1-1, with 8 bases matching TRBD1. The V segment lost 6 bases and the J segment 0 bases; nucleotides outside the gene matches: 3. The CDR3 is 14 amino acids. Per germline, CDR1 ENHRY and CDR2 SYGVKD. CDR3 bases: TGTGCCATCAGGAGGACAGGGTTGAACACTGAAGCTTTCTTT. Its translation is CAIRRTGLNTEAFF.

Ten or more counts support this clonotype. At one end the junction does not follow the germline gene, possibly because of a read error. This sequence joins TRBV11-2 and TRBJ1-1; perhaps TRBD1 as D (5 bases). The CDR3 contains 13 residues. Germline lookup yields CDR1 SGHAT and CDR2 FQNNGV. The CDR3 spells CASSLRENTEAFF. As DNA, the CDR3 is TGCGCCAGCAGCCTCAGGGAGAACACTGAAGCTTTCTTT. Together with reference TRBV11-2 and TRBJ1-1, the CDR3 gives the full variable domain: EAGVAQSPRYKIIEKRQSVAFWCNPISGHATLYWYQQILGQGPKLLIQFQNNGVVDDSQLPKDRFSAERLKGVDSTLKIQPAKLEDSAVYLCASSLRENTEAFFGQGTRLTVV.

V is TRBV6-6 and J is TRBJ2-2; D perhaps matches TRBD1 (6 bases). The CDR3 has 17 residues. Per the germline V gene, CDR1 is MNHNY and CDR2 is SVGAGI (reference sequence). V lost 0 bases to trimming and J lost 0 bases, with 11 bases between them. CDR3 sequence (DNA): TGTGCCAGCAGTTACTCGAAAACAGGGACGAACACCGGGGAGCTGTTTTTT. Protein: CASSYSKTGTNTGELFF.

This clonotype came up once. A read error may be the cause here, since a much bigger clone is one base away. The chain joins TRBV12-3 or TRBV12-4 to TRBJ2-7; D is unresolved. This CDR3 region has 11 residues. The CDR3 region has the DNA TGTGCCAGCAGTCCGAGATACGAGAAGTACTTC. The encoded protein is CASSPRYEKYF.

The chain employs TRBV7-8 and TRBJ2-3, with 7 bases that match TRBD1. Trimming took 3 bases from V and 4 from J; bases not matched to a gene: 1. The CDR3 is made up of 13 amino acids. CDR1 SGHVS and CDR2 FQNEAQ come from the germline V gene. CDR3 nucleotide sequence: TGTGCCAGCAGCTTTGACAGGGCAGATACGCAGTATTTT. Translating it yields CASSFDRADTQYF.

This clonotype was seen many times. The CDR3 loop is CSAHDPGQPQHF. The DNA for the CDR3 is TGCAGCGCTCACGACCCGGGTCAGCCCCAGCATTTT. The chain recombines TRBV29-1 with TRBJ1-5; no firm D call. Looked up from germline, CDR1 is SQVTM and CDR2 is ANQGSEA. CDR3 length equals 12 residues. With 7 bases removed from V and 6 bases from J, the gap between germline ends came to 13 bases.